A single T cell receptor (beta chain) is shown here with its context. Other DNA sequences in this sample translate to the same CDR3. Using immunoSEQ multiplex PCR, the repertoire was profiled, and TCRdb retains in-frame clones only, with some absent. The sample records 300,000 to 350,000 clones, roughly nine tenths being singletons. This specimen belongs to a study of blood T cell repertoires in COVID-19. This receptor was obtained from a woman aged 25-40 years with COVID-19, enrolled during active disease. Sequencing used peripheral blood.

CDR3 nucleotide sequence: TGTGCCATCAGTGAGGGACAGGGGGCAAGCGGCTACACCTTC. Amino acids: CAISEGQGASGYTF. The chain joins TRBV10-3 to TRBJ1-2, with 11 nucleotides matching TRBD1. This CDR3 is 14 amino acids long. V was clipped by 2 bases and J by 8 bases; unmatched bases: 4. Germline V gene data show CDR1 as ENHRY and CDR2 as SYGVKD.